This T cell receptor (beta chain) was captured in a study of blood T cell repertoires in COVID-19. Germline CDR1 LGHNA, CDR2 YSLEER. The CDR3 contains 14 residues. The ends were cut back, 4 bases at V and 7 bases at J, with 16 bases in the middle. Data came from immunoSEQ multiplex PCR; TCRdb stores just in-frame clones and leaves some out. The data show 300,000 to 350,000 clones, 85% to 95% seen once. The V gene is TRBV4-3, the J gene TRBJ1-2; D is undetermined. Sequencing input: PBMCs or T cells enriched from blood (not recorded which). This TCR was sampled from a woman younger than 45 who had been exposed to COVID-19. The CDR3 loop reads CASSLQRGRSGYTF. DNA for the CDR3: TGCGCCAGCAGCCTACAAAGAGGCAGAAGTGGCTACACCTTC.